This section outlines one T cell receptor beta chain sequence together with its context. Antigen: not known. Trimming took off 5 bases at V and 1 base at J, with 14 bases between the two ends. This CDR3 is built from 15 residues. Looked up from germline, CDR1 is LNHDA and CDR2 is SQIVND (reference sequence). Method: immunoSEQ multiplex PCR; TCRdb's copy keeps in-frame clones and lacks some. The sample holds 250,000 to 300,000 clones, nearly 90% seen once. The sample is drawn from a study of cytomegalovirus exposure and HLA in healthy donors. Study-level background: The use of the same platform for the 100 to 150 validation repertoires and the roughly 700 first-cohort repertoires was reported by a later analysis.

Separation from the roughly 670-subject first cohort characterized the roughly 130-subject validation cohort, to which the donors belonged. Study-level findings and limits: It was reportedly the case that the classifier diagnosed cytomegalovirus status with high specificity and sensitivity. Associated with cytomegalovirus, according to the listing, were 150 to 200 TCR beta chains.

The chain links TRBV19 to TRBJ1-2; a possible D gene is TRBD1 (5 bases). Material for sequencing was PBMCs. This TCR came from a woman aged 18-29 years in good health and CMV-seronegative. In nucleotides, the CDR3 is TGTGCCAGTAGTGGCCCTAGTAGGGGTAACTATGGCTACACCTTC. It encodes CASSGPSRGNYGYTF.